This TCR beta chain stems from a study of shared clonotypes between healthy human individuals. Germline lookup yields CDR1 SGHRS and CDR2 YFSETQ. CDR3 length: 15 residues. V shed 2 bases and J 6 bases; nucleotides not matched to a gene: 8. Notes on the study in general: Clonotypes shared by all four sorted-subset donors had higher generation probabilities than non-shared clonotypes. Naive subsets, compared against memory subsets, generally had larger estimated richness values.

In the naive CD8 group, cells lacked CD45RO and were positively selected for CCR7, so terminally differentiated effector memory CD45RA+ cells were left out. As originally analysed: ImmunoSEQ output lacked quality scores and full-length reads, limiting matched filtering. Sequencing was performed with immunoSEQ multiplex PCR; in TCRdb, only in-frame clones are kept and a portion is missing. From that table come the V and J calls and clone size; the DNA was used to work out D and trimming. The sample yields just over 2,000,000 clones, approximately 94% seen once. As to this clone: Antigen specificity is unknown.

The source is a man aged 18 to 30 in good health. The chain combines TRBV5-1 with TRBJ2-3; 8 positions match TRBD2. Sequenced material: naive CD8+ T cells sorted from blood. CDR3 nucleotides: TGCGCCAGCAGCTTAGCGGGAGTGGGTCGGGATACGCAGTATTTT. This gives the protein CASSLAGVGRDTQYF.